This TCR beta chain came from a study of blood T cell repertoires in COVID-19. Background on the study: Italy, Spain and the United States were the sources of the convalescent and acute COVID-19 samples. Sources were T cells, B-cell-depleted T cells, or PBMCs; the material itself was cDNA or gDNA.

Data came from immunoSEQ multiplex PCR; TCRdb stores just in-frame clones and leaves some out. The sample consists of over 250,000 clones, over 75% of them appearing once. V gave up 2 bases and J gave up 5 bases; unmatched junction bases: 5. CDR3 length equals 14 residues. Germline V gene lookup returns CDR1 MGHRA and CDR2 YSYEKL. Participant age was about 18 to 95 years, and participants resided in fewer than 30 US areas. In assigning cohorts, the study relied on participant-reported clinical history. The chain employs TRBV4-1 and TRBJ1-1; 7 nucleotides match TRBD1. The origin of this receptor is a woman aged 25 to 45 who had recovered from COVID-19. Sequenced: PBMCs or T cells enriched from blood (not recorded which). CDR3 protein: CASSQRQGFTEAFF. In DNA, the CDR3 is TGCGCCAGCAGCCAAAGACAGGGTTTTACTGAAGCTTTCTTT.